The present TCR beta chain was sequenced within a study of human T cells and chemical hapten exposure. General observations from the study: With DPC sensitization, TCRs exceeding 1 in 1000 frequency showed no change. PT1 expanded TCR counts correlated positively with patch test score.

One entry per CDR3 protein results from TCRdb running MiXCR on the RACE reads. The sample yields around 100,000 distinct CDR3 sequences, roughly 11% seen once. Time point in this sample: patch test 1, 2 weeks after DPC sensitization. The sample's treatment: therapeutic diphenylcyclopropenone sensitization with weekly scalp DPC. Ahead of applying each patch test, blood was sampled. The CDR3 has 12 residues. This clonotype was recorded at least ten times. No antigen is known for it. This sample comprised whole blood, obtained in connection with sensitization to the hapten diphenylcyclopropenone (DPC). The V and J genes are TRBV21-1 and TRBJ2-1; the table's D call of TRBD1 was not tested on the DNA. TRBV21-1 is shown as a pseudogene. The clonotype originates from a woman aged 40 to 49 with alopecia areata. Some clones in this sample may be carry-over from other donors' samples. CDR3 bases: TGTGCCAGCAGCAATCCGGGGGATGAGCAGTTCTTC. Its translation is CASSNPGDEQFF.